A selection of T cell receptor beta chains follows, all from one sample in a study of post-analysis software for immune sequencing data. From the PCR reads, TCRdb called clonotypes with MiXCR, one entry per CDR3 protein. The table has around 770,000 distinct CDR3 sequences, around 46% seen once. Sequencing was carried out using blood. The source of these receptors is a girl aged 5 to 17 with multiple sclerosis. Each CDR3 is given without its conserved first and last residue. A D gene is named only where the DNA matches it firmly.

TRBD2,TRBV4-3,TRBJ2-1,ASSQEARSGISYNEQF
TRBD2,TRBV7-2,TRBJ2-3,ASTQERAGGDTQY
TRBD2,TRBV12-3/TRBV12-4,TRBJ2-7,ASRSSGSSYEQY
.,TRBV11-2,.,ASSSPSGTQY
.,TRBV6-5,TRBJ1-5,ASSYSWGASNQPQH
.,TRBV12-3/TRBV12-4,TRBJ2-6,ASSQRGAGANVLT
.,TRBV6-2/TRBV6-3,TRBJ2-7,ASRFGHSYEQY
TRBD2,TRBV11-1,TRBJ2-1,ASNNPRAGGAYNEQF
.,TRBV28,TRBJ1-2,ASIPSAGAGYT
TRBD1,TRBV6-2/TRBV6-3,TRBJ2-7,ASSNPDRGRPYEQY
TRBD2,TRBV29-1,TRBJ2-1,SVDPPSGRVNEQF
.,TRBV7-2,TRBJ2-5,ASSLWFGTPQETQY
.,TRBV5-1,TRBJ2-2,ASSLLEPGTGELF
.,TRBV29-1,TRBJ2-3,SVKQHQGNSYTDTQY
.,TRBV7-2,TRBJ2-3,ASSLDGGEQNTQY
TRBD1,TRBV4-2,TRBJ2-2,ASSQGPQGAANTGELF
.,TRBV9,TRBJ2-1,ASSADPAQEQF
TRBD2,TRBV11-3,TRBJ2-1,ASSPGGGQGNEQF
.,TRBV29-1,TRBJ2-6,SVASGATISGANVLT
TRBD2,TRBV3-1,TRBJ2-7,ASSQRGTSEGYEQY
.,TRBV12-3/TRBV12-4,TRBJ2-4,ASRNGKNIQY
TRBD1,TRBV28,TRBJ1-1,ASRGTGENTEAF
TRBD2,TRBV5-1,TRBJ2-5,ASSLRTSGTAETQY
.,TRBV20-1,TRBJ2-3,SAGRSLLGDTQY
.,TRBV6-5,TRBJ2-1,ASSYSGNEQF
.,TRBV4-3,TRBJ2-3,ASSSSSRGGAGTDTQY
.,TRBV20-1,TRBJ1-6,SASPRVRQGPLH
TRBD1,TRBV11-2,TRBJ2-7,ASSLDDRAYEQY
.,TRBV5-6,TRBJ2-7,ASSPHTSSYEQY
.,TRBV10-3,TRBJ2-5,AISEYVYAEQY
TRBD1,TRBV9,TRBJ2-3,ASSATGGPDTQY
.,TRBV24-1,TRBJ2-3,ATSGDRSTDTQY
.,TRBV12-3/TRBV12-4,TRBJ2-5,ASSLARRLLQETQY
.,TRBV6-5,.,ASSSYWESSYNEQY
.,TRBV6-2/TRBV6-3,TRBJ1-1,ASGVSPEAF
.,TRBV12-3/TRBV12-4,TRBJ2-1,ASSGEANEQF
.,TRBV5-6,.,ASSLTGEVTYYEQY
.,TRBV7-3,TRBJ2-6,ASSPGPLLSGANVLT
TRBD1,TRBV10-3,TRBJ1-2,AISPGQGAQGDGYT
.,TRBV7-9,TRBJ2-7,ASSSRGAGKYEQY
.,TRBV27,TRBJ2-6,ASSLVQATGANVLT
.,TRBV20-1,TRBJ2-1,SARLVTYNEQF
.,TRBV3-1,TRBJ2-5,ASRLPGQETQY
.,TRBV6-5,TRBJ1-2,ASTRTGTSNYGYT
TRBD2,TRBV12-3/TRBV12-4,TRBJ2-1,ASSFPGGAGVYSYNEQF
.,TRBV5-1,TRBJ2-3,ASNRDISTDTQY
.,TRBV6-5,TRBJ2-1,ASSCRGEAYNEQF
TRBD2,TRBV7-9,TRBJ2-3,ASSLAGAITDTQY
.,TRBV7-9,TRBJ1-4,ASSQIQGINEKLF
.,TRBV28,TRBJ2-7,ASSFQRAPYEQY
.,TRBV5-1,TRBJ2-2,ASSSTITGELF
TRBD2,TRBV5-6,TRBJ2-3,ASSSGGRATDTQY
.,TRBV29-1,TRBJ2-7,SAAGPYEQY
.,TRBV5-1,TRBJ2-7,ASSLNQRSSYEQY
.,TRBV20-1,TRBJ2-1,SAPAPRSYNEQF